A selection of T cell receptor beta chains follows, all from one sample in a study of OX40 agonist ivuxolimab in advanced cancers. The data were produced by immunoSEQ multiplex PCR, yet TCRdb's version contains in-frame clones alone and is incomplete. Altogether some 42,000 clones are present, over 75% being singletons, with the ten largest covering 4.7%. Sequenced material: CD4+ or CD8+ T cells sorted from blood, taken in a trial of the OX40 agonist ivuxolimab. These receptors all come from an adult with an advanced solid tumor such as melanoma, head and neck, liver or kidney cancer. The CDR3 runs from the conserved cysteine through the conserved F or W. D genes are given only for firm matches. Clone size is shown for a subset of rows, as once, few, many or a class of expanded clone.

d_gene	abundance	v_gene	len	j_gene	CDR3aa	CDR3nt
NA	NA	TRBV27	16	TRBJ2-2	CASSLISGPNTGELFF	TGTGCCAGCAGTTTAATCAGCGGACCGAACACCGGGGAGCTGTTTTTT
TRBD1	NA	TRBV11-2	15	TRBJ2-3	CASSLGTGDTDTQYF	TGTGCCAGCAGCCTGGGGACAGGGGACACAGATACGCAGTATTTT
NA	NA	TRBV6-6	15	TRBJ2-7	CASSPLSVSSYEQYF	TGTGCCAGCAGCCCGCTCAGTGTTAGCTCCTACGAGCAGTACTTC
NA	NA	TRBV6-1	16	TRBJ2-2	CASSERGRGNTGELFF	TGTGCCAGCAGTGAAAGGGGCAGGGGGAACACCGGGGAGCTGTTTTTT
TRBD2	once	TRBV18	17	TRBJ2-3	CASSNPTLAESTDTQYF	TGTGCCAGCTCAAACCCCACCCTAGCGGAAAGCACAGATACGCAGTATTTT
TRBD1	NA	TRBV18	15	TRBJ1-4	CASSPRTGTNEKLFF	TGTGCCAGCTCACCACGGACAGGCACAAATGAAAAACTGTTTTTT
TRBD2	NA	TRBV18	17	TRBJ2-1	CASSPPLAGSTYNEQFF	TGTGCCAGCTCACCACCCTTAGCGGGATCGACCTACAATGAGCAGTTCTTC
NA	NA	TRBV30	14	TRBJ1-3	CACDSSNTGNTIYF	TGTGCCTGTGACAGTTCCAATACAGGAAACACCATATATTTT
TRBD1	NA	TRBV30	15	TRBJ1-2	CAWSLQGAPRYGYTF	TGTGCCTGGAGTCTCCAGGGGGCTCCCCGCTATGGCTACACCTTC
NA	few	TRBV7-9	12	TRBJ1-5	CASSLSNQPQHF	TGTGCCAGCAGCCTTAGCAATCAGCCCCAGCATTTT
NA	NA	TRBV28	14	TRBJ2-7	CASRGGASSYEQYF	TGTGCCAGCAGGGGGGGGGCAAGCTCCTACGAGCAGTACTTC
NA	once	TRBV6-5	15	TRBJ1-5	CASSRGGVSNQPQHF	TGTGCCAGCAGTAGGGGGGGCGTTAGCAATCAGCCCCAGCATTTT
NA	NA	TRBV27	17	TRBJ2-2	CASSLRPPHTNTGELFF	TGTGCCAGCAGTTTACGCCCCCCCCACACCAACACCGGGGAGCTGTTTTTT
NA	few	TRBV19	15	TRBJ2-2	CASIDSRGGSGELFF	TGTGCCAGTATAGACTCCCGAGGGGGTTCCGGGGAGCTGTTTTTT
TRBD1	NA	TRBV5-1	15	TRBJ1-2	CASSLGGRQGYGYTF	TGCGCCAGCAGCTTGGGCGGGCGACAGGGCTATGGCTACACCTTC
TRBD1	NA	TRBV28	14	TRBJ1-6	CASSSGQAGSPLHF	TGTGCCAGCAGTTCGGGACAGGCGGGTTCACCCCTCCACTTT
NA	once	TRBV23-1	15	TRBJ2-3	CASSRPGLSTDTQYF	TGCGCCAGCAGTCGCCCGGGCCTCAGCACAGATACGCAGTATTTT
TRBD2	NA	TRBV6-5	15	TRBJ2-3	CASRGLAGDTDTQYF	TGTGCCAGCAGGGGACTAGCGGGGGACACAGATACGCAGTATTTT
NA	few	TRBV7-2	14	TRBJ1-1	CASSLYRVSTEAFF	TGTGCCAGCAGCTTATACAGGGTGAGCACTGAAGCTTTCTTT
TRBD2	NA	TRBV4-3	18	TRBJ2-3	CASSQDYPSSGASDTQYF	TGCGCCAGCAGCCAAGATTATCCCTCCAGCGGGGCCTCAGATACGCAGTATTTT
TRBD1	NA	TRBV19	14	TRBJ1-2	CASIDHRGRFGYTF	TGTGCCAGTATCGATCACAGGGGGCGGTTCGGCTACACCTTC
TRBD2	once	TRBV5-6	16	TRBJ2-1	CASSFYSGRIVNEQFF	TGTGCCAGCAGCTTTTATAGCGGGAGAATCGTCAATGAGCAGTTCTTC
NA	once	TRBV21-1	14	TRBJ1-5	CASRLHWHHQPQHF	TGTGCCAGCAGGCTACATTGGCATCATCAGCCCCAGCATTTT
TRBD2	NA	TRBV2	16	TRBJ2-1	CASSKGLAGGLNEQFF	TGTGCCAGCAGTAAAGGACTAGCGGGAGGGCTCAATGAGCAGTTCTTC
NA	NA	TRBV2	12	TRBJ1-1	CASRLENTEAFF	TGTGCCAGCAGGTTGGAGAACACTGAAGCTTTCTTT
TRBD1	NA	TRBV4-1	15	TRBJ1-5	CASSQEGQENQPQHF	TGCGCCAGCAGCCAAGAAGGACAGGAGAATCAGCCCCAGCATTTT
NA	NA	TRBV27	14	TRBJ1-5	CASSLGGRDQPQHF	TGTGCCAGCAGTTTAGGGGGCCGGGATCAGCCCCAGCATTTT
NA	once	TRBV14	16	TRBJ1-3	CASSQDRVGSGNTIYF	TGTGCCAGCAGCCAAGACAGGGTGGGATCTGGAAACACCATATATTTT
NA	NA	TRBV5-1	16	TRBJ2-5	CASSRYNTPDGETQYF	TGCGCCAGCAGCCGATACAATACCCCCGATGGAGAGACCCAGTACTTC
TRBD2	NA	TRBV7-9	16	TRBJ2-1	CASSQELASSHNEQFF	TGTGCCAGCAGCCAAGAACTAGCGTCCTCCCACAATGAGCAGTTCTTC
NA	NA	TRBV4-1	16	TRBJ1-4	CASSQGRDPANEKLFF	TGCGCCAGCAGCCAAGGAAGGGACCCAGCTAATGAAAAACTGTTTTTT
TRBD1	NA	TRBV10-2	17	TRBJ1-3	CASRAGQGPISGNTIYF	TGCGCCAGCAGGGCTGGACAGGGGCCCATCTCTGGAAACACCATATATTTT
NA	NA	TRBV6-1	14	TRBJ1-1	CASSGWTPNTEAFF	TGTGCCAGCAGTGGTTGGACACCGAACACTGAAGCTTTCTTT
TRBD1	NA	TRBV30	15	TRBJ1-1	CAWSGQGPLLTEAFF	TGTGCCTGGAGTGGACAGGGGCCCCTACTCACTGAAGCTTTCTTT
TRBD1	NA	TRBV18	15	TRBJ2-7	CASSPSTDRPHEQYF	TGTGCCAGCTCACCAAGTACGGACAGGCCCCACGAGCAGTACTTC
NA	NA	TRBV5-6	15	TRBJ2-6	CASSLGQAGANVLTF	TGTGCCAGCAGCTTGGGACAAGCTGGGGCCAACGTCCTGACTTTC
TRBD1	NA	TRBV19	16	TRBJ1-3	CASSPGRGQGRNTIYF	TGTGCCAGTAGCCCTGGCCGGGGACAGGGTCGAAACACCATATATTTT
TRBD2	NA	TRBV9	16	TRBJ2-3	CASSLQSGGYTDTQYF	TGTGCCAGCAGCCTACAGAGCGGGGGCTACACAGATACGCAGTATTTT
TRBD2	NA	TRBV29-1	14	TRBJ2-7	CSVDEREGRYEQYF	TGCAGCGTTGACGAGCGGGAGGGCCGTTACGAGCAGTACTTC
TRBD1	NA	TRBV6-6	15	TRBJ1-1	CASSRLGQGDTEAFF	TGTGCCAGCAGCCGTTTGGGACAGGGGGACACTGAAGCTTTCTTT
NA	NA	TRBV10-3	11	TRBJ2-5	CAISAQETQYF	TGTGCCATCAGTGCACAAGAGACCCAGTACTTC
NA	NA	TRBV6-6	13	TRBJ2-7	CASGRGATYEQYF	TGTGCCAGCGGCCGGGGCGCAACGTACGAGCAGTACTTC
NA	NA	TRBV9	13	TRBJ2-1	CASSVEPFYEQFF	TGTGCCAGCAGCGTAGAACCCTTCTATGAGCAGTTCTTC
NA	NA	TRBV27	14	TRBJ1-2	CASRREGDHYGYTF	TGTGCCAGCCGCCGGGAGGGGGATCACTATGGCTACACCTTC
TRBD1	NA	TRBV7-9	16	TRBJ1-2	CASSLVPGQGNYGYTF	TGTGCCAGCAGCTTAGTACCCGGACAGGGCAACTATGGCTACACCTTC